The following is a T cell receptor beta chain sequence with its context. Its antigen is not identified. Each contributor possessed a minimum of one pre-ART and a minimum of two post-ART PBMC samples. The data stem from a study of long-term antiretroviral therapy in people with HIV. Overall study findings and caveats: Dominance of pre-ART expanded clones persisted, fluctuating and often declining after ART.

immunoSEQ v3.0 was run at survey level. Method: immunoSEQ multiplex PCR; TCRdb's copy keeps in-frame clones and lacks some. The table includes roughly 33,000 clones, about 74% detected once. This CDR3 is 15 amino acids long. Per germline, CDR1 SGHTA and CDR2 FQGNSA. V shed 5 bases and J shed 0 bases, with 13 bases lying between them. This specimen was unsorted PBMCs, taken 2 years after starting antiretroviral therapy. This chain uses TRBV7-2 with TRBJ1-1, with D maybe TRBD1 (6 bases). The source of this sequence is a woman in her 50s with HIV. CDR3 DNA sequence: TGTGCCAGCAGCCGCTCAGGGGATTTGAACACTGAAGCTTTCTTT. Translation: CASSRSGDLNTEAFF.